The source of this T cell receptor (beta chain) is a study of T cell repertoires in cytomegalovirus infection. Overall study context: Indications of both CMV infection and matching HLA type were provided by public TCR beta signatures. General observations from the study: Cumulated frequencies of public TCR beta families served to identify carriers of CMV plus the relevant HLA. Dominating the ex vivo response were TCR beta clonotypes that were CMV-specific and HLA-C-restricted.

Losses at the gene ends were 4 bases for V and 1 base for J; bases not matched to a gene: 4. This CDR3 contains 15 residues. The germline gives CDR1 SGHNT, CDR2 YYREEE (reference sequence). MiXCR, run by TCRdb on the reads, gives a single entry per CDR3 protein. The table includes around 130,000 distinct CDR3 sequences, roughly 8.2% detected once. As for this clonotype: Its matching antigen is unknown.

The gene calls are TRBV5-4 and TRBJ2-1; 8 bases line up with TRBD1. Material for sequencing was PBMCs. The TCR comes from a human donor in good health (CMV status not recorded). Some clones in this sample may be carry-over from other donors' samples. The CDR3 coding sequence is TGTGCCAGCAGCCATAGACAGGGGTCCTACAATGAGCAGTTCTTC. Translated: CASSHRQGSYNEQFF.